This TCR beta chain was profiled in a study of shared clonotypes between healthy human individuals. Study as a whole: Each donor had three CD4 naive, three CD4 memory, two CD8 naive and one CD8 memory plate.

The V and J ends lost 5 bases and 0 bases, in that order; junction bases with no gene match: 2. This CDR3 comprises 13 residues. Germline CDR1 GTSNPN, CDR2 SVGIG (reference sequence). How the authors handled the data: Because ImmunoSEQ provided only junction sequences with no quality scores, the filtering differed. The repertoire was sequenced with immunoSEQ multiplex PCR; TCRdb's copy has only in-frame clones and lacks some. V, J and clone size reflect that table, while D and trimming were determined from the DNA. This sample carries a few hundred thousand clones, around 70% of them seen once, and the ten largest clones take roughly a tenth. The study, taken as a whole, reports: The sole specimen, blood, was sampled, and tissue repertoires likely differ.

Investigators divided CD4+ cells into CD45RA+ naive and CD45RA-negative memory subsets. To note about this clone: The antigen remains undetermined.

Specimen: memory CD4+ T cells sorted from blood. As for subset: CD45RA-negative fraction. This chain links TRBV30 with TRBJ2-3; 7 bases align to TRBD2. The sequence came from a man aged 25 to 40 in good health. Here the CDR3 reads CAWERGSTDTQYF. CDR3 nucleotide sequence: TGTGCCTGGGAGCGGGGAAGCACAGATACGCAGTATTTT.